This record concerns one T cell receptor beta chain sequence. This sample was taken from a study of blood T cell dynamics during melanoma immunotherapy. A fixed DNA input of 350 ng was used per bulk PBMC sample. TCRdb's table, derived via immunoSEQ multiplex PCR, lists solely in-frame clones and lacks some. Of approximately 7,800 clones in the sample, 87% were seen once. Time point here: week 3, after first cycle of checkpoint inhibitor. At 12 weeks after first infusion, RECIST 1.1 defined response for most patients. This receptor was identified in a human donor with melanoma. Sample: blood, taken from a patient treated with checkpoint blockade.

CDR3 amino acids: CASSNLDRTLPEAFF. The CDR3 DNA reads as TGTGCCAGTAGTAACCTCGACAGAACACTCCCTGAAGCTTTCTTT. The chain couples TRBV19 to TRBJ1-1, with TRBD1 as a possible D gene (5 bases). Looked up from germline, CDR1 is LNHDA and CDR2 is SQIVND (reference sequence). CDR3 size: 15 residues. V was shortened by 4 bases and J by 6 bases, with 18 bases between the two germline ends.